This entry lists 23 T cell receptor beta chains sequenced from one sample in a study of blood T cell repertoires in COVID-19. The assay was immunoSEQ multiplex PCR, and TCRdb's table has in-frame clones only and misses some. The profile shows roughly 200,000 clones, 85% of them singletons. Material for sequencing was PBMCs or T cells enriched from blood (not recorded which). The receptors stem from a man in his forties who had recovered from COVID-19.

The chain carries TRBV9 and TRBJ1-1, with a weak D call TRBD1 (5 bases). Per germline, CDR1 SGDLS and CDR2 YYNGEE. The CDR3 extends over 15 amino acids. V was clipped by 0 bases and J by 5 bases, with 14 bases between them. The CDR3 coding sequence is TGTGCCAGCAGCGTAGAGGGTAGGGGATATACTGAAGCTTTCTTT. The encoded protein is CASSVEGRGYTEAFF.

This clone was counted between two and nine times. This rearrangement joins TRBV2 to TRBJ2-1; 7 bases match TRBD2. Germline trimming cut 7 bases from V and 3 bases from J; bases unmatched to any gene: 9. This CDR3 contains 15 residues. The germline gives CDR1 SNHLY, CDR2 FYNNEI. The CDR3 DNA reads as TGTGCCAGCATTGCTATGGAGCGGGGCTACAATGAGCAGTTCTTC. Translation: CASIAMERGYNEQFF.

The gene calls are TRBV7-9 and TRBJ2-7; D remains unclear. The CDR3 runs 14 residues. V was cut by 2 bases and J by 6 bases, with 14 bases left in between. Germline-derived CDR1 and CDR2 are SEHNR and FQNEAQ (reference sequence). The CDR3 here is CASSLSSGSREQYF. In DNA, the CDR3 is TGTGCCAGCAGCTTAAGTTCAGGATCTCGCGAGCAGTACTTC. The full variable domain, its missing parts supplied by reference TRBV7-9 and TRBJ2-7, is DTGVSQNPRHKITKRGQNVTFRCDPISEHNRLYWYRQTLGQGPEFLTYFQNEAQLEKSRLLSDRFSAERPKGSFSTLEIQRTEQGDSAMYLCASSLSSGSREQYFGPGTRLTVT.

This chain joins TRBV10-3 and TRBJ1-5, with 10 bases identical to TRBD1. Germline lookup yields CDR1 ENHRY and CDR2 SYGVKD. This CDR3 comprises 17 residues. J lost 1 base, V lost 2 bases, and 5 bases had no gene match. CDR3 DNA sequence: TGTGCCATCAGTGAGCGCGGGGGACAGGGGAGCAATCAGCCCCAGCATTTT. Protein product: CAISERGGQGSNQPQHF.

V usage is TRBV4-1 and J usage is TRBJ2-2, with TRBD2 identical over 8 bases. CDR1 and CDR2 (germline): MGHRA, YSYEKL. The CDR3 is made up of 14 amino acids. V shed 5 bases and J 6 bases; nucleotides not matched to a gene: 5. CDR3 amino acids: CASSLTGGPGELFF. As DNA, the CDR3 is TGCGCCAGCAGCTTAACGGGGGGGCCCGGGGAGCTGTTTTTT.

The chain combines TRBV11-2 with TRBJ2-7; D remains unclear. The CDR3 runs 14 residues. Germline CDR1 and CDR2: SGHAT and FQNNGV. Trimming stripped 5 bases from V and 0 bases from J, with 11 bases between. The CDR3 nucleotides read TGTGCCAGCAGCCCCTACGGTTTCTCCTACGAGCAGTACTTC. Its protein product is CASSPYGFSYEQYF.

V gene TRBV13 combines with J gene TRBJ2-5; D unclear. The CDR3 length is 13 residues. Germline-derived CDR1 and CDR2 are PRHDT and FYEKMQ (reference sequence). Trimming stripped 4 bases from V and 5 bases from J, with 11 bases between. The CDR3 loop reads CASSSTSRETQYF. CDR3 sequence (DNA): TGTGCCAGCAGCTCAACCTCCCGGGAGACCCAGTACTTC.

This clone was seen a handful of times. V and J are TRBV12-3 or TRBV12-4 and TRBJ2-7; 10 positions match TRBD2. The CDR3 consists of 12 residues. The J segment lost 2 bases and the V segment lost 8 bases, leaving 0 bases of the junction unmatched. This CDR3 reads CASGLAAYEQYF. The CDR3 DNA reads as TGTGCCAGCGGACTAGCGGCCTACGAGCAGTACTTC.

This clone has a single count. Written as DNA, the CDR3 is TGCAGTGCTAGTCGTCAGGGAGGTTTTAGCAATCAGCCCCAGCATTTT. It is translated as CSASRQGGFSNQPQHF. The rearrangement joins TRBV20-1 to TRBJ1-5; a weak D match, TRBD1 (5 bases). V dropped 3 bases and J dropped 0 bases, with 15 bases sitting between them. The CDR3 is 16 amino acids. The germline V gene encodes CDR1 DFQATT and CDR2 SNEGSKA (reference sequence).

A remark on this clone: The junction departs from the called germline gene at one end, perhaps through a read error. The CDR3 DNA reads TGTGCCAGCAGTTTAGGGACAGGATTAAATCAGCCCCAGCATTTT. This translates into CASSLGTGLNQPQHF. V usage is TRBV7-2 and J usage is TRBJ1-5, with 8 positions matching TRBD1. Germline-derived CDR1 and CDR2 are SGHTA and FQGNSA. This CDR3 contains 15 residues. Variable domain in full (rest from reference TRBV7-2 and TRBJ1-5): GAGVSQSPSNKVTEKGKDVELRCDPISGHTALYWYRQSLGQGLEFLIYFQGNSAPDKSGLPSDRFSAERTGGSVSTLTIQRTQQEDSAVYLCASSLGTGLNQPQHFGDGTRLSIL.

The chain carries TRBV2 and TRBJ2-4; tentatively, D is TRBD2 (5 bases). V was shortened by 7 bases and J by 6 bases, with 19 bases between the two germline ends. Germline CDR1 reads SNHLY; CDR2 reads FYNNEI. This CDR3 region has 15 residues. The CDR3 bases are TGTGCCAGCACTGGGTCGCGCGGGCCCGGAAACATTCAGTACTTC. Protein sequence: CASTGSRGPGNIQYF.

This clone was detected only a few times. The J gene is TRBJ1-3, the V gene TRBV5-4, with D possibly matching TRBD1 (6 bases). The CDR3 consists of 15 residues. The germline V gene encodes CDR1 SGHNT and CDR2 YYREEE (reference sequence). The germline V and J ends were trimmed by 4 bases and 3 bases, with 14 bases remaining between them. The CDR3 sequence: CASSLGGAGGNTIYF. In nucleotides, the CDR3 is TGTGCCAGCAGCCTCGGGGGGGCCGGTGGAAACACCATATATTTT.

This clone was seen only once. The chain employs TRBV24-1 and TRBJ2-1; D perhaps matches TRBD1 (6 bases). The CDR3 covers 18 residues. Germline assignment: CDR1 KGHDR and CDR2 SFDVKD. Trimming took 1 base from V and 0 from J, leaving 15 bases between them. CDR3 in DNA: TGTGCCACCAGTGATTTCCTCCCCGGACAGAGCTCCTACAATGAGCAGTTCTTC. It encodes CATSDFLPGQSSYNEQFF.

This chain joins TRBV10-3 and TRBJ2-7; D is perhaps TRBD2 (5 bases). Germline V CDR1 and CDR2: ENHRY, SYGVKD. V was trimmed by 0 bases and J by 8 bases, leaving 17 bases between them. CDR3 size: 15 residues. The CDR3 DNA sequence: TGTGCCATCAGTGAGTCCCGGTTTGGACTTACGCAGCAGTACTTC. It translates to CAISESRFGLTQQYF.

The chain is built from TRBV19 and TRBJ2-7, with TRBD2 matching over 11 bases. Germline trimming cut 9 bases from V and 3 bases from J; bases unmatched to any gene: 10. CDR3 length: 15 amino acids. Germline CDR1 LNHDA, CDR2 SQIVND (reference sequence). The CDR3 region has the DNA TGTGCCAGCGCCACGGGGACTAGCGGTAGCTACGAGCAGTACTTC. Residues: CASATGTSGSYEQYF.

This chain links TRBV4-1 with TRBJ2-6; 8 nucleotides align to TRBD1. Germline V CDR1 and CDR2: MGHRA, YSYEKL. CDR3 length equals 17 residues. Trimming at V came to 6 bases and at J to 4 bases, leaving 11 bases not matched to a gene. The CDR3 region has the DNA TGCGCCAGCAGTCCTCAGGGGGCCTCTCTCGGGGCCAACGTCCTGACTTTC. Amino acids: CASSPQGASLGANVLTF.

This clone was counted a few times. The rearrangement links TRBV30 to TRBJ2-1, with D possibly being TRBD1 (6 bases). Germline CDR1 GTSNPN, CDR2 SVGIG (reference sequence). This CDR3 has 15 amino acids. Trimming took off 3 bases at V and 0 bases at J, with 12 bases between the two ends. The CDR3 protein is CAWRESGVSYNEQFF. The CDR3 DNA reads as TGTGCCTGGAGGGAATCAGGGGTCTCCTACAATGAGCAGTTCTTC. The complete variable domain, with remaining parts taken from reference TRBV30 and TRBJ2-1, reads SQTIHQWPATLVQPVGSPLSLECTVEGTSNPNLYWYRQAAGRGLQLLFYSVGIGQISSEVPQNLSASRPQDRQFILSSKKLLLSDSGFYLCAWRESGVSYNEQFFGPGTRLTVL.

In its sample, this clone was seen a few times. This sequence joins TRBV5-4 and TRBJ2-7; possibly TRBD2 for D (5 bases). Germline CDR1 reads SGHNT; CDR2 reads YYREEE (reference sequence). CDR3 length: 15 amino acids. Trimming shortened V by 4 bases and J by 7 bases, and 21 bases separated the two germline ends. The CDR3 DNA sequence: TGTGCCAGCAGCCCGGGAAGGGATCGCCCTGGGGAGCAGTACTTC. It encodes CASSPGRDRPGEQYF.

The J gene is TRBJ2-1, the V gene TRBV5-1, with D tentatively TRBD2 (6 bases). The V end lost 4 bases, the J end lost 9 bases, and 17 bases lay between the germline ends. CDR1 is SGHRS, CDR2 YFSETQ, per germline. This CDR3 spans 14 amino acids. The CDR3 loop reads CASSGGSSIGEQFF. DNA of the CDR3: TGCGCCAGCAGCGGGGGGTCTAGCATCGGTGAGCAGTTCTTC.

In this sample, this clone turned up once. The chain joins TRBV6-2 or TRBV6-3 to TRBJ2-1; 9 bases fit TRBD2. The CDR3 length is 16 residues. Germline CDR1 and CDR2: MNHEY and SVGEGT. With V trimmed by 6 bases and J by 2 bases, 8 bases remained unmatched. The CDR3 bases are TGTGCCAGCAGCCGTACTAGCGGGCTCCCCTACAATGAGCAGTTCTTC. Residues: CASSRTSGLPYNEQFF.

Only a few counts were recorded for this clone. This sequence joins TRBV23-1 and TRBJ1-5; D remains ambiguous. TRBV23-1 falls under the ORF class, with uncertain function. V was trimmed by 3 bases and J by 3 bases, leaving 6 bases between them. CDR3 size: 13 residues. CDR3 residues: CASSHVFNQPQHF. In DNA, the CDR3 is TGCGCCAGCAGTCACGTTTTCAATCAGCCCCAGCATTTT.

The chain uses TRBV2 and TRBJ2-1; 13 bases match TRBD2. Germline values: CDR1 SNHLY, CDR2 FYNNEI. The V segment lost 5 bases and the J segment 3 bases; nucleotides outside the gene matches: 1. This CDR3 comprises 15 residues. CDR3 nucleotide sequence: TGTGCCAGCAGTAGGACTAGCGGGAGCTACAATGAGCAGTTCTTC. Translated, it gives CASSRTSGSYNEQFF.

This chain joins TRBV7-2 and TRBJ2-1; 10 bases match TRBD1. CDR1 SGHTA and CDR2 FQGNSA come from the germline V gene. This CDR3 is 16 amino acids long. V was pared by 1 base and J by 5 bases, with 5 bases of the junction left unmatched. The CDR3: CASSLEGTGVNNEQFF. In DNA form, the CDR3 reads TGTGCCAGCAGCTTAGAAGGGACAGGGGTGAACAATGAGCAGTTCTTC.